The 22 T cell receptor beta chains listed next were all sequenced from one sample in a study of blood T cell repertoires in COVID-19. Data came from immunoSEQ multiplex PCR; TCRdb stores just in-frame clones and leaves some out. The repertoire holds some 150,000 clones, with about 76% as singletons. The sample comprised peripheral blood. The source is a woman aged 55-70 years with active or convalescent COVID-19.

CDR3 DNA sequence: TGCAGCGTTGAGACAGGGGGAGAGGGGGAGCTGTTTTTT. Amino acids: CSVETGGEGELFF. V usage is TRBV29-1 and J usage is TRBJ2-2, with 9 bases matching TRBD1. Germline CDR1 and CDR2: SQVTM and ANQGSEA. The CDR3 totals 13 residues. Unmatched junction bases numbered 4, after V lost 3 bases and J lost 8 bases.

This chain links TRBV20-1 with TRBJ2-7; TRBD2 might be the D (6 bases). CDR1 is DFQATT and CDR2 is SNEGSKA in the germline V gene (reference sequence). Trimming pared 3 bases from V and 1 base from J, leaving 16 bases between. This CDR3 contains 15 residues. The CDR3 nucleotides read TGCAGTGCTAGTCGACTAGTAAGTTATTCCTACGAGCAGTACTTC. Its protein is CSASRLVSYSYEQYF.

This clone showed up just once. The chain is built from TRBV6-5 and TRBJ1-2; maybe TRBD1 (5 bases). Trimming shortened V by 2 bases and J by 4 bases, and 17 bases separated the two germline ends. This CDR3 is built from 16 residues. Germline V gene lookup returns CDR1 MNHEY and CDR2 SVGAGI. The CDR3 sequence: CASSYILLRGGYGYTF. The CDR3 DNA reads as TGTGCCAGCAGTTACATATTACTCCGCGGGGGCTATGGCTACACCTTC.

This clone was seen just once. The rearrangement uses TRBV6-2 or TRBV6-3 and TRBJ2-7, with TRBD2 matching over 11 bases. The CDR3 totals 17 residues. CDR1 and CDR2 from the germline V gene are MNHEY and SVGEGT. After removal of 0 bases from V and 3 bases from J, the junction contained 7 bases not matched to a gene. CDR3 sequence (DNA): TGTGCCAGCAGTTACTCTGGTAGCGGGAGGGCCTTCTACGAGCAGTACTTC. Translating it yields CASSYSGSGRAFYEQYF.

The rearrangement joins TRBV5-6 to TRBJ1-6, with D possibly TRBD1 on 6 matching bases. Trimming stripped 4 bases from V and 4 bases from J, with 15 bases between. CDR1 is SGHDT and CDR2 is YYEEEE in the germline V gene. The CDR3 is made up of 16 amino acids. The CDR3 region is CASSPGGRHYNSPLHF. For the CDR3, the DNA is TGTGCCAGCAGCCCGGGGGGCAGGCATTATAATTCACCCCTCCACTTT.

The chain links TRBV12-1 to TRBJ1-6; TRBD1 reflects the table's D call only, with no check against the DNA. TRBV12-1 is assigned pseudogene status. The CDR3 is made up of 17 amino acids. The CDR3 protein is CASSKTGTGSYNSPLHF. In DNA form, the CDR3 reads TGTGCCAGCAGCAAAACCGGGACAGGGTCCTATAATTCACCCCTCCACTTT.

The rearrangement uses TRBV24-1 and TRBJ1-4; TRBD1 matches at 11 bases. CDR3 length: 15 residues. Per germline, CDR1 KGHDR and CDR2 SFDVKD. Trimming cost V 4 bases and J 8 bases; bases outside gene matches: 5. CDR3 region: CATSDRTGGEEKLFF. CDR3 DNA sequence: TGTGCCACCAGTGACCGGACAGGGGGCGAAGAAAAACTGTTTTTT.

The chain carries TRBV4-1 and TRBJ1-5; D remains unclear. The germline V and J ends were trimmed by 0 bases and 5 bases, with 11 bases remaining between them. The CDR3 is 15 amino acids. Looked up from germline, CDR1 is MGHRA and CDR2 is YSYEKL. CDR3 bases: TGCGCCAGCAGCCAAGATCCCCAGGCCCATCAGCCCCAGCATTTT. This encodes CASSQDPQAHQPQHF.

CDR3 sequence: CAISEFGSNEQFF. The DNA for the CDR3 is TGTGCCATCAGTGAGTTCGGGAGCAATGAGCAGTTCTTC. The gene calls are TRBV10-3 and TRBJ2-1; a possible D gene is TRBD2 (6 bases). The V end lost 1 base, the J end lost 6 bases, and 7 bases lay between the germline ends. The CDR3 has 13 residues. Germline CDR1 ENHRY, CDR2 SYGVKD.

The chain uses TRBV19 and TRBJ2-7; maybe TRBD2 (6 bases). The CDR3 is 14 amino acids. CDR1 is LNHDA, CDR2 SQIVND, per germline (reference sequence). Deletions cut 3 bases from V and 4 bases from J, with 13 bases between. This CDR3 reads CASSMEGLSYEQYF. The CDR3 bases are TGTGCCAGTAGTATGGAGGGTCTTTCTTACGAGCAGTACTTC. Full variable domain (outside the CDR3, taken from reference TRBV19 and TRBJ2-7): DGGITQSPKYLFRKEGQNVTLSCEQNLNHDAMYWYRQDPGQGLRLIYYSQIVNDFQKGDIAEGYSVSREKKESFPLTVTSAQKNPTAFYLCASSMEGLSYEQYFGPGTRLTVT.

The rearrangement joins TRBV30 to TRBJ2-3; 8 bases map to TRBD2. This CDR3 has 14 residues. Germline CDR1 GTSNPN, CDR2 SVGIG (reference sequence). After removal of 4 bases from V and 0 bases from J, the junction contained 3 bases not matched to a gene. CDR3 sequence: CAWNGGRSTDTQYF. The CDR3 DNA follows: TGTGCCTGGAACGGCGGGAGGAGCACAGATACGCAGTATTTT.

V usage is TRBV19 and J usage is TRBJ2-1; TRBD2 aligns across 13 bases. This CDR3 has 13 residues. The V and J ends lost 7 bases and 8 bases, in that order; junction bases with no gene match: 2. Germline lookup yields CDR1 LNHDA and CDR2 SQIVND (reference sequence). The CDR3 loop reads CASTGLAGDEQFF. The CDR3 DNA is TGTGCCAGTACCGGACTAGCGGGAGATGAGCAGTTCTTC. Drawing the rest from reference TRBV19 and TRBJ2-1, the complete variable domain is DGGITQSPKYLFRKEGQNVTLSCEQNLNHDAMYWYRQDPGQGLRLIYYSQIVNDFQKGDIAEGYSVSREKKESFPLTVTSAQKNPTAFYLCASTGLAGDEQFFGPGTRLTVL.

The J gene is TRBJ2-6, the V gene TRBV4-2, with 8 nucleotides matching TRBD1. The CDR3 is made up of 17 amino acids. Unmatched junction bases numbered 5, after V lost 0 bases and J lost 4 bases. Germline CDR1 reads LGHNA; CDR2 reads YNFKEQ. The CDR3 bases are TGTGCCAGCAGCCAAGAATTGACAGGGGCCGGGGCCAACGTCCTGACTTTC. It encodes CASSQELTGAGANVLTF.

The CDR3 DNA sequence: TGCGCCAGCAGCCCCGTCGCGGGAGATTACAATGAGCAGTTCTTC. Amino acids: CASSPVAGDYNEQFF. The J gene is TRBJ2-1, the V gene TRBV5-1; 7 bases line up with TRBD2. The CDR3 loop spans 15 amino acids. The germline gives CDR1 SGHRS, CDR2 YFSETQ. Unmatched junction bases numbered 8, after V lost 4 bases and J lost 4 bases.

V is TRBV6-1 and J is TRBJ1-4; D gene unclear. V was shortened by 2 bases and J by 0 bases, with 4 bases between the two germline ends. Per the germline V gene, CDR1 is MNHNS and CDR2 is SASEGT. The CDR3 runs 14 residues. CDR3: CASSEQSTNEKLFF. The CDR3 coding sequence is TGTGCCAGCAGTGAACAGTCAACTAATGAAAAACTGTTTTTT.

This sequence joins TRBV5-1 and TRBJ2-1, with D perhaps TRBD2 (5 bases). The CDR3 consists of 14 residues. V dropped 1 base and J dropped 2 bases, with 7 bases sitting between them. Germline assignment: CDR1 SGHRS and CDR2 YFSETQ. The CDR3 reads CASSLISAYNEQFF. Written as DNA, the CDR3 is TGCGCCAGCAGCTTGATTAGCGCCTACAATGAGCAGTTCTTC.

This clone showed up just a few times. The rearrangement joins TRBV19 to TRBJ1-6; a weak D match, TRBD1 (6 bases). Trimming took 5 bases from V and 5 from J, leaving 10 bases between them. Germline V gene lookup returns CDR1 LNHDA and CDR2 SQIVND (reference sequence). CDR3 length: 14 amino acids. The CDR3 loop reads CASSLRGHNSPLHF. CDR3 bases: TGTGCCAGTAGTCTCAGGGGCCATAATTCACCCCTCCACTTT.

This rearrangement joins TRBV7-9 to TRBJ1-1, with 7 bases lining up with TRBD1. Germline V gene data show CDR1 as SEHNR and CDR2 as FQNEAQ (reference sequence). With V trimmed by 1 base and J by 7 bases, 6 bases remained unmatched. The CDR3 has 14 amino acids. The CDR3: CASSLGDSRVEAFF. The CDR3 bases are TGTGCCAGCAGCTTAGGGGACAGCCGGGTTGAAGCTTTCTTT.

This chain joins TRBV28 and TRBJ1-5, with 7 nucleotides matching TRBD1. Looked up from germline, CDR1 is MDHEN and CDR2 is SYDVKM. This CDR3 contains 15 residues. Trimming at V came to 6 bases and at J to 1 base, leaving 6 bases not matched to a gene. Written as DNA, the CDR3 is TGTGCCAGCAGCTACACAGGGGTCAGCAATCAGCCCCAGCATTTT. Encoded protein: CASSYTGVSNQPQHF.

The rearrangement joins TRBV5-1 to TRBJ1-5; TRBD1 is a possible D gene (6 bases). Germline CDR1 and CDR2: SGHRS and YFSETQ. The CDR3 spans 16 residues. Trimming stripped 4 bases from V and 0 bases from J, with 14 bases between. The CDR3 DNA sequence: TGCGCCAGCAGCAAATGGGGGCAGGATAGCAATCAGCCCCAGCATTTT. This sequence encodes CASSKWGQDSNQPQHF.

The chain has TRBV11-2 and TRBJ2-7, with D maybe TRBD2 (8 bases). This CDR3 has 16 amino acids. Germline CDR1 and CDR2: SGHAT and FQNNGV. The V and J ends lost 0 bases and 2 bases respectively, with 14 bases between them. CDR3 sequence reads: CASSLEGTRGPYEQYF. In DNA form, the CDR3 reads TGTGCCAGCAGCTTAGAAGGGACTAGGGGGCCCTACGAGCAGTACTTC.

The chain combines TRBV6-5 with TRBJ1-5; TRBD1 agrees at 10 bases. Per germline, CDR1 MNHEY and CDR2 SVGAGI. This CDR3 region has 16 residues. J lost 4 bases, V lost 4 bases, and 7 bases had no gene match. This CDR3 is CASSSTGTGVNQPQHF. The CDR3 DNA reads as TGTGCCAGCAGTTCGACCGGGACAGGGGTAAATCAGCCCCAGCATTTT.